Presented here are 21 T cell receptor beta chains from one specimen sequenced in a study of blood T cell repertoires in COVID-19. TCRdb keeps only in-frame clones here, not all; method: immunoSEQ multiplex PCR. The sample yields 350,000 to 450,000 clones, about 85% seen once. What was sequenced was peripheral blood. The receptors here all came from a woman between 18 and 29 years old with acute or convalescent COVID-19.

The rearrangement links TRBV11-2 to TRBJ2-7; D remains ambiguous. CDR3 length: 12 amino acids. CDR1 and CDR2 from the germline V gene are SGHAT and FQNNGV. V lost 1 base, J lost 4 bases, and 5 bases lay in between. The CDR3 is CASSLAFYEQYF. The CDR3, as DNA: TGTGCCAGCAGCTTAGCCTTTTACGAGCAGTACTTC.

V is TRBV28 and J is TRBJ1-5; 8 bases align to TRBD1. Germline V gene data show CDR1 as MDHEN and CDR2 as SYDVKM. The V gene end was trimmed by 5 bases and the J gene end by 3 bases; junction bases not matched to a gene: 6. This CDR3 spans 15 amino acids. CDR3 amino acids: CASSARTGHNQPQHF. Here the CDR3 DNA reads TGTGCCAGCAGTGCTAGGACAGGGCACAATCAGCCCCAGCATTTT.

The V and J genes are TRBV7-9 and TRBJ1-5; possibly TRBD1 for D (5 bases). This CDR3 contains 14 residues. Germline V gene data show CDR1 as SEHNR and CDR2 as FQNEAQ (reference sequence). Between the trimmed V and J ends, which lost 5 bases and 3 bases, there was a span of 11 bases. Written as DNA, the CDR3 is TGTGCCAGCAGCCCGGACAAAGTCAATCAGCCCCAGCATTTT. Translation: CASSPDKVNQPQHF.

In its sample, this clone was seen once. The chain recombines TRBV7-3 with TRBJ2-7, with no clear D. This CDR3 is 14 amino acids long. V was clipped by 3 bases and J by 1 base, with 10 bases between them. Germline CDR1 reads SGHTA; CDR2 reads FQGTGA. The CDR3 sequence: CASSFGTESYEQYF. The CDR3 bases are TGTGCCAGCAGCTTCGGTACAGAGTCCTACGAGCAGTACTTC.

The genes are TRBV21-1 and TRBJ1-5; TRBD1 was called by the table and not checked on the DNA. TRBV21-1 has pseudogene status. This CDR3 has 14 residues. The CDR3, as DNA: TGTGCCAGCAGCAAGAGCAGGGGCAATCAGCCCCAGCATTTT. This gives the protein CASSKSRGNQPQHF.

The V and J genes are TRBV6-5 and TRBJ1-2; 7 positions match TRBD1. Germline V gene lookup returns CDR1 MNHEY and CDR2 SVGAGI. Losses at the gene ends were 6 bases for V and 8 bases for J; bases not matched to a gene: 3. The CDR3 is 11 residues long. CDR3 in DNA: TGTGCCAGCAGAACAGGGGAAGGCTACACCTTC. This codes for CASRTGEGYTF.

The chain is built from TRBV5-1 and TRBJ1-6; no reliable D call. Trimming cost V 7 bases and J 9 bases, with 14 bases left between them. Germline V gene lookup returns CDR1 SGHRS and CDR2 YFSETQ. The CDR3 runs to 13 residues. CDR3 in DNA: TGCGCCAGCGCCGACCACGAGGGTTCACCCCTCCACTTT. Residues: CASADHEGSPLHF.

This chain links TRBV2 with TRBJ2-3; D gene ambiguous. The CDR3 is 16 residues long. V was pared by 4 bases and J by 4 bases, with 18 bases between. Germline V gene data show CDR1 as SNHLY and CDR2 as FYNNEI. For the CDR3, the DNA is TGTGCCAGCAGTGGCGCAGTCTTCCGCGAGGCAGATACGCAGTATTTT. This codes for CASSGAVFREADTQYF.

J is TRBJ1-6 and V is TRBV30; tentatively, D is TRBD1 (6 bases). The CDR3 runs to 13 residues. CDR1 and CDR2 from the germline V gene are GTSNPN and SVGIG (reference sequence). The germline V and J ends were trimmed by 1 base and 11 bases, with 12 bases remaining between them. CDR3 coding DNA: TGTGCCTGGAGTGAGGGGGAAAGGACACCCCTCCACTTT. Translation gives CAWSEGERTPLHF. Full variable domain (rest looked up from reference TRBV30 and TRBJ1-6): SQTIHQWPATLVQPVGSPLSLECTVEGTSNPNLYWYRQAAGRGLQLLFYSVGIGQISSEVPQNLSASRPQDRQFILSSKKLLLSDSGFYLCAWSEGERTPLHFGNGTRLTVT.

This clone was seen only a few times. The rearrangement joins TRBV12-3 or TRBV12-4 to TRBJ1-1, with TRBD1 as a possible D gene (5 bases). The V gene lost 6 bases and the J gene lost 4 bases, with 9 bases spanning the gap. CDR3 length: 12 residues. DNA of the CDR3: TGTGCCAGCAGCCAGGGTGGCACTGAAGCTTTCTTT. It codes for CASSQGGTEAFF.

The rearrangement joins TRBV2 to TRBJ2-7; 9 bases are a match to TRBD1. V gave up 8 bases and J gave up 6 bases; unmatched junction bases: 8. CDR1 and CDR2 (germline): SNHLY, FYNNEI. CDR3 length: 13 residues. The CDR3 region is CASGQGIGFEQYF. In DNA, the CDR3 is TGTGCCAGCGGACAGGGGATTGGGTTCGAGCAGTACTTC.

The chain links TRBV11-3 to TRBJ1-1, with 9 positions matching TRBD1. The junction had 3 bases not matched to a gene; V was cut back by 5 bases and J by 2 bases. This CDR3 is built from 14 residues. Germline assignment: CDR1 SGHNT and CDR2 YENEEA. This CDR3 reads CASSQDRGNTEAFF. DNA of the CDR3: TGTGCCAGCAGCCAGGACAGGGGAAACACTGAAGCTTTCTTT. The full variable domain, in which reference TRBV11-3 and TRBJ1-1 provide the parts outside the CDR3, is EAGVVQSPRYKIIEKKQPVAFWCNPISGHNTLYWYLQNLGQGPELLIRYENEEAVDDSQLPKDRFSAERLKGVDSTLKIQPAELGDSAVYLCASSQDRGNTEAFFGQGTRLTVV.

The CDR3 DNA reads TGTGCCAGCAGCGCGAGCGGGGGAGCTTCTTTCTACGAGCAGTACTTC. This gives the protein CASSASGGASFYEQYF. The chain is built from TRBV9 and TRBJ2-7; 8 nucleotides match TRBD2. The CDR3 loop spans 16 amino acids. V was clipped by 3 bases and J by 3 bases; unmatched bases: 11. Germline V CDR1 and CDR2: SGDLS, YYNGEE.

This chain uses TRBV9 with TRBJ1-3; possibly TRBD1 for D (6 bases). V lost 2 bases and J 0 bases, leaving 15 bases between the germline ends. This CDR3 contains 17 residues. Germline V lookup: CDR1 SGDLS, CDR2 YYNGEE. CDR3 amino acids: CASSVGGGTGSGNTIYF. In DNA form, the CDR3 reads TGTGCCAGCAGCGTGGGCGGGGGCACGGGCTCTGGAAACACCATATATTTT.

The V gene is TRBV6-5, the J gene TRBJ1-5; D gene unclear. CDR3 length equals 14 residues. V lost 7 bases and J lost 0, with 10 bases in between. CDR1 MNHEY and CDR2 SVGAGI come from the germline V gene. The CDR3 loop reads CASKTQYSNQPQHF. The CDR3, as DNA: TGTGCCAGCAAAACACAGTATAGCAATCAGCCCCAGCATTTT.

This clone appeared once. The chain's CDR3 is CASSSPGTSRGELFF. The DNA for the CDR3 is TGTGCCAGCAGCTCCCCCGGGACTAGCCGCGGGGAGCTGTTTTTT. The chain combines TRBV9 with TRBJ2-2, with 9 bases identical to TRBD2. This CDR3 region has 15 residues. V lost 4 bases to trimming and J lost 7 bases; unmatched junction nucleotides: 8. CDR1 and CDR2 from the germline V gene are SGDLS and YYNGEE.

This chain connects TRBV6-5 to TRBJ1-2; D remains unclear. Germline CDR1 and CDR2: MNHEY and SVGAGI. This CDR3 is built from 13 residues. Trimming shortened V by 7 bases and J by 7 bases, and 16 bases separated the two germline ends. As DNA, the CDR3 is TGTGCCAGCACCTCCTCGTTTATGGCTGGCTACACCTTC. This codes for CASTSSFMAGYTF.

The V gene is TRBV6-2 or TRBV6-3, the J gene TRBJ1-1; 9 nucleotides align to TRBD1. The CDR3 sequence is 16 residues long. Germline trimming cut 5 bases from V and 1 base from J; bases unmatched to any gene: 8. The germline V gene has CDR1 MNHEY and CDR2 SVGEGT. DNA of the CDR3: TGTGCCAGCAGTCCCCAGGGACAGGGAACGAACACTGAAGCTTTCTTT. This encodes CASSPQGQGTNTEAFF.

The CDR3 here is CASSPLLGGYGQNTEAFF. The CDR3 bases are TGTGCCAGCAGCCCGCTCTTAGGGGGCTATGGACAGAACACTGAAGCTTTCTTT. The chain couples TRBV7-9 to TRBJ1-1; TRBD1 agrees at 7 bases. The V segment lost 5 bases and the J segment 1 base; nucleotides outside the gene matches: 16. Germline lookup yields CDR1 SEHNR and CDR2 FQNEAQ (reference sequence). The CDR3 covers 18 residues. Looking up the rest from reference TRBV7-9 and TRBJ1-1 gives the full variable domain: DTGVSQNPRHKITKRGQNVTFRCDPISEHNRLYWYRQTLGQGPEFLTYFQNEAQLEKSRLLSDRFSAERPKGSFSTLEIQRTEQGDSAMYLCASSPLLGGYGQNTEAFFGQGTRLTVV.

This rearrangement joins TRBV6-2 or TRBV6-3 to TRBJ1-1; 7 nucleotides match TRBD1. The J segment lost 3 bases and the V segment lost 0 bases, leaving 7 bases of the junction unmatched. In germline, CDR1 is MNHEY, CDR2 SVGEGT. This CDR3 is built from 16 residues. Written as DNA, the CDR3 is TGTGCCAGCAGTTACTCCACAGGGGTTCCGGACACTGAAGCTTTCTTT. Its protein product is CASSYSTGVPDTEAFF.

The chain has TRBV3-1 (or the pseudogene TRBV3-2) and TRBJ2-1, with TRBD2 matching 11 bases. The CDR3 sequence is 16 residues long. Germline V gene lookup returns CDR1 LGHDT and CDR2 YNNKEL (reference sequence). J was trimmed by 7 bases and V by 5 bases; bases with no gene match: 10. The CDR3 loop is CASSFTGSGGGNEQFF. In DNA, the CDR3 is TGTGCCAGCAGCTTTACCGGTAGCGGGGGGGGAAATGAGCAGTTCTTC.